This TCR beta chain emerged from a study of T cell repertoires in cytomegalovirus infection. Study-wide background: HLA-B-restricted CMV epitopes that are well studied, plus recently identified HLA-C-restricted ones, were used by the study.

As regards this clonotype: Its antigen is not known.

This CDR3 contains 15 residues. Germline V gene sequence: CDR1 MNHEY, CDR2 SMNVEV (reference sequence). The ends were cut back, 3 bases at V and 0 bases at J, with 9 bases in the middle. Via MiXCR, TCRdb re-called the reads, giving one row per CDR3 protein. The top ten hold around 12% of the sample, which has about 830,000 distinct CDR3 sequences, around a third seen once. Broader study findings: Within the response measured ex vivo, HLA-C-restricted CMV-specific TCR beta clonotypes were dominant.

The chain carries TRBV27 and TRBJ1-5; D not resolved. The sample was cultured CD8+ T cells from PBMCs, taken from culture after CMV antigen stimulation. The receptor's source is a human donor in good health (CMV status not recorded). Some clones in this sample may be carry-over from other donors' samples. CDR3 bases: TGTGCCAGCAGTTTGTATCGGCCTAGCAATCAGCCCCAGCATTTT. Translated: CASSLYRPSNQPQHF.